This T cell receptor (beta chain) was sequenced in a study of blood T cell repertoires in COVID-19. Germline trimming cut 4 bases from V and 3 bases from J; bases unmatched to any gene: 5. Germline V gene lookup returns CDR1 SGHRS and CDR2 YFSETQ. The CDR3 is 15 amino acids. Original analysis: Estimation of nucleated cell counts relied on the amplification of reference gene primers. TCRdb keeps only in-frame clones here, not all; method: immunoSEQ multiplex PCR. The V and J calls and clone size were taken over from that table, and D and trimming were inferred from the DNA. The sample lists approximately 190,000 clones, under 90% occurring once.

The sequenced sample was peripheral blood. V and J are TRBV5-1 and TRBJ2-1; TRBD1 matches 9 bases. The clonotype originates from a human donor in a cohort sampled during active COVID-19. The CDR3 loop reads CASSAGQGSYNEQFF. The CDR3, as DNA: TGCGCCAGCAGCGCTGGACAGGGGAGCTACAATGAGCAGTTCTTC.